This T cell receptor beta chain is drawn from a study of blood T cells in healthy people across ages. A J-beta primer mix and a sample-barcoded 5' primer were used in a second PCR of about 6 to 12 cycles. TCRdb reanalysed the 5' RACE reads using MiXCR and keeps one entry per CDR3 protein. The table lists about 640,000 distinct CDR3 sequences, 58% of them singletons. To note about this clonotype: As yet, its antigen is unknown. Mismatch with germline at one junction end may stem from a read error.

The germline V gene has CDR1 SGHDN and CDR2 FVKESK. This CDR3 is 14 amino acids long. Study conclusions and caveats: The study found more naive CD4+ cells and higher diversity in long-lived than aged donors. Unsorted PBMCs prevented conclusive naive versus antigen-experienced comparison. Roughly linear age-related decline in beta diversity appeared, significant by age 40.

The authors extracted at least 6 micrograms of total RNA per sample. This clonotype was obtained from a man aged 55-75 years in good health. The chain has TRBV14 and TRBJ2-5; possible D gene TRBD2, 6 bases. Specimen: blood. CDR3 nucleotides: TGTGCCAGCAACCAAGCGGGTAGACGGGAGACCCAGTACTTC. Its translation: CASNQAGRRETQYF.